This TCR beta chain was observed in a study of blood T cell repertoires in COVID-19. Data came from immunoSEQ multiplex PCR; TCRdb stores just in-frame clones and leaves some out. The sample includes a few hundred thousand clones, approximately 81% seen only once; the top ten take 5% to 7.5%. Participants were placed into cohorts based on the clinical history they reported. From germline, CDR1 is LGHDT and CDR2 YNNKEL (reference sequence). The CDR3 contains 14 residues. Trimming at V came to 1 base and at J to 6 bases, leaving 4 bases not matched to a gene. This TCR came from a woman in her forties or fifties who had been exposed to COVID-19. Input material: PBMCs or T cells enriched from blood (not recorded which). The genes are TRBV3-1 (or the pseudogene TRBV3-2) and TRBJ2-7; 9 bases line up with TRBD1. The CDR3 loop reads CASSQVQGASEQYF. Here the CDR3 DNA reads TGTGCCAGCAGCCAAGTACAGGGGGCTAGCGAGCAGTACTTC.